This TCR beta chain was sequenced in a study of T cells in Graves' hyperthyroidism and ophthalmopathy (dated by TCRdb to between 2017 and 2020). Looking at the study overall: Peripheral blood samples were taken at initial diagnosis, before any treatment was given. To identify TCR V-J signatures that set the groups apart, the researchers used a discovery cohort of 95 to 100 patients, made up of under 50 with Graves' ophthalmopathy and 57 with stable Graves' hyperthyroidism. Prospective prediction of ophthalmopathy was tested in an independent validation cohort of 18 hyperthyroidism patients and some 17 patients who later progressed to ophthalmopathy. The roughly 100 discovery patients were randomly split 7:3 into training and test sets. In more than 5 Graves' hyperthyroidism patients, the study also compared T-cell repertoires from thyroid tissue with T-cell repertoires from blood. After sampling, hyperthyroidism patients received methimazole starting at 30 mg daily, and ophthalmopathy patients received high-dose intravenous methylprednisolone. TCR Vbeta CDR3 sequencing of 120 to 150 peripheral blood samples (approximately 44 ophthalmopathy, 75 to 80 hyperthyroidism and roughly 17 progressor patients) is reported in the paper.

This clonotype has ten or more counts. The antigen it binds to is not known. No base qualities exist here, and no much larger clone lies one base off it. Amplification of TCR beta CDR3 regions was carried out from RNA transcripts. The TCR CDR3 was subjected to a first round of RT-PCR using the HTBI primer set and the Qiagen OneStep RT-PCR kit. A second multiplex PCR round built the libraries, followed by size selection and purification. Libraries were sequenced paired-end with 100 bp reads on an Illumina HiSeq2000. In the authors' own workflow: SOAPnuke was used to process the raw data, with reads discarded if the reads contained adapters or uncalled bases, had a mean Phred below 15, or lacked an exact constant-primer or identifier match. High-quality paired reads were merged with COPE v1.2.5, and unique nucleotide sequences were defined as clonotypes. MiTCR v1.1 was used to align clonotypes to the IMGT TRBV, TRBD and TRBJ reference segments. Only V-J combinations with frequency above 0.0001, covering roughly 99% of repertoires, were analysed. A TCS score was defined as the ratio of F50 (clonal expansion) to E x V (chaos), with BLOSUM62-based TCRdist applied between CDR3 peptides within each V-J. Welch's t-statistics and random forest reduced several hundred V-J features to about 12, which were used in a naive Bayes classifier (R e1071). TCRdb reworked the public reads: Q25 trimming with fastp, MiXCR clone assembly, productive beta chains retained. Here each entry gathers all rows of one CDR3 protein and keeps the most common genes and DNA. TCRdb assigned the V and J calls; the authors' analysis was not used. The sample profile shows approximately 400,000 distinct CDR3 sequences; about 14% of them were found once. Roughly a fifth of the sample lies in the top ten.

General study outcomes and caveats: No statistical method was used to set the sample size in advance, and investigators knew the group allocation. A 13 V-J signature model separated ophthalmopathy from stable hyperthyroidism, with approximately 87% sensitivity and about 81% specificity in cross-validation and 80%/75% in testing. Most expanded thyroid clonotypes (frequency above 0.001) were also detected in blood, suggesting blood repertoires may reflect thyroid immune responses. In validation, the model predicted progression to ophthalmopathy with about 71% sensitivity and 72% to 85% specificity, a median of about 6 months before onset.

Looking up the germline V gene (reference sequence) yields CDR1 LGHDT and CDR2 YNNKEL. V drops 5 bases and J drops 6 bases, leaving 26 bases in between. The cysteine opens and the phenylalanine closes a CDR3 of 17 amino acids. Kept here is only the CDR3 DNA, which spans 51 bases and is read in frame from base 1. In the ophthalmopathy patients, disease was moderately to severely active, with a Clinical Activity Score of 3 or more, a NOSPECS grade of 4 or more, and a duration of less than 3 months. Any patient with an uncontrolled infection, another autoimmune disease, pregnancy or lactation was excluded. Diagnoses were established on the basis of clinical symptoms, serum thyroxine and TRAb, thyroid ultrasound, and orbital computed tomography. PBMCs were separated from approximately 10 ml of fresh peripheral blood using Ficoll-Paque density gradient centrifugation. Total RNA was extracted using Trizol reagent, and RNA quality was assessed on an Agilent 2100 Bioanalyzer.

The sample comprised blood. The receptor's source is a woman younger than 45 with Graves' ophthalmopathy. The V and J segments used are TRBV3-1 and TRBJ2-7; the D gene is possibly TRBD1 or TRBD2, each agreeing over 5 bases. This receptor has the CDR3 CASSSGWGGTRISEQYF. The base sequence is TGTGCCAGCAGCAGCGGCTGGGGCGGCACTAGAATTTCCGAGCAGTACTTC.